This T cell receptor (beta chain) stems from a study of CD8 T cells in Susac syndrome. This CDR3 spans 13 amino acids. Deletions cut 2 bases from V and 6 bases from J, with 10 bases between. The germline CDR1 and CDR2 sequences are DFQATT and SNEGSKA (reference sequence). Reverse transcription of about 0.5 to 1 ug RNA used random hexamers. TCRdb redid the calling of the immunoSEQ multiplex PCR reads with MiXCR, one entry per CDR3 protein. The sample lists approximately 150,000 distinct CDR3 sequences, around 93% seen once, with just over 0.13% in the top ten. The receptor was derived from a human donor in good health. The rearrangement joins TRBV20-1 to TRBJ1-4; tentative D call: TRBD1 (5 bases). The material sequenced was CD4+ T cells from PBMCs. The CDR3 DNA reads as TGCAGTGCTAGAAGTGGGGGAGATGAAAAACTGTTTTTT. Translating it yields CSARSGGDEKLFF.